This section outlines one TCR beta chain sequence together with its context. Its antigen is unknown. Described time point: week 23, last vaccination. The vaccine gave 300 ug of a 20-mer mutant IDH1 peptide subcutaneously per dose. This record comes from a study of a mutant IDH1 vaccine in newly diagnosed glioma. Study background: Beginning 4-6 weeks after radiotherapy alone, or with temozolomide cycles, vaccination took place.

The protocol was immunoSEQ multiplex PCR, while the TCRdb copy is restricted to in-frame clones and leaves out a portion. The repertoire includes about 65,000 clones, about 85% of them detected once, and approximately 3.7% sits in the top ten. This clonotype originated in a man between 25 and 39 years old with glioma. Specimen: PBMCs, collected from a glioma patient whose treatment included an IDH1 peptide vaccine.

The CDR3 region is CSALHYEQFF. DNA for the CDR3: TGCAGTGCCCTCCATTATGAGCAGTTCTTC. This chain connects TRBV20-1 to TRBJ2-1; D is uncertain. V was clipped by 6 bases and J by 8 bases, with 8 bases between them. Germline loops: CDR1 DFQATT, CDR2 SNEGSKA (reference sequence). The CDR3 is made up of 10 amino acids.